These 7 T cell receptor beta chains originate from one sample sequenced in a study of Ad26.COV2.S vaccination and SARS-CoV-2 variants. Treatment defined: roughly 18 received Ad26.COV2.S at low or high dose, single or two shots; about 5 received placebo; per-sample allocation not given. Day 63 following the first vaccine or placebo injection was when the samples were taken. Assay: immunoSEQ multiplex PCR; the TCRdb copy retains only in-frame clones and omits some. The repertoire holds about 350,000 clones, with about 85% as singletons. Sequencing was performed on peripheral blood, taken in a trial of Ad26.COV2.S vaccine versus placebo. The source is a person aged 18-60 years who received the Ad26.COV2.S COVID-19 vaccine or a placebo.

The rearrangement joins TRBV27 to TRBJ2-1; 8 bases fit TRBD1. There are 13 residues in the CDR3. After removal of 5 bases from V and 8 bases from J, the junction contained 5 bases not matched to a gene. CDR1 is MNHEY and CDR2 is SMNVEV in the germline V gene (reference sequence). CDR3 sequence: CASSRDRWDEQFF. The CDR3 region has the DNA TGTGCCAGCAGTCGGGACAGGTGGGATGAGCAGTTCTTC.

The rearrangement uses TRBV2 and TRBJ1-2; no firm D call. The CDR3 covers 14 residues. Trimming left V 5 bases short and J 6 bases short, with 16 bases between. Germline V gives CDR1 SNHLY, CDR2 FYNNEI. In DNA, the CDR3 is TGTGCCAGCAGTCGAACGGGATCCAACGATGGCTACACCTTC. Translating gives CASSRTGSNDGYTF.

The genes are TRBV4-1 and TRBJ1-2; TRBD1 is a possible D gene (5 bases). Trimming stripped 3 bases from V and 8 bases from J, with 16 bases between. Per germline, CDR1 MGHRA and CDR2 YSYEKL. The CDR3 is made up of 14 amino acids. In nucleotides, the CDR3 is TGCGCCAGCAGCCACCTCGGCAGGGAAAAGGGCTACACCTTC. This sequence encodes CASSHLGREKGYTF.

The V call is TRBV6-5, the J call TRBJ1-4; TRBD1 matches at 9 bases. The V segment lost 8 bases and the J segment 8 bases; nucleotides outside the gene matches: 6. Germline lookup yields CDR1 MNHEY and CDR2 SVGAGI. This CDR3 has 13 amino acids. This CDR3 reads CASSRTGEEKLFF. The CDR3 nucleotides are TGTGCCAGCTCTCGGACAGGGGAGGAAAAACTGTTTTTT.

The V call is TRBV30, the J call TRBJ1-4; 10 bases fit TRBD1. Unmatched junction bases numbered 12, after V lost 8 bases and J lost 0 bases. The CDR3 consists of 17 residues. CDR1 GTSNPN and CDR2 SVGIG come from the germline V gene (reference sequence). This CDR3 is CALGDRGKLTTNEKLFF. CDR3 bases: TGTGCCCTCGGGGACAGGGGAAAACTAACAACTAATGAAAAACTGTTTTTT.

The genes are TRBV19 and TRBJ1-1; D is perhaps TRBD1 (5 bases). CDR1 and CDR2 (germline): LNHDA, SQIVND (reference sequence). Trimming cost V 5 bases and J 0 bases, with 19 bases left between them. CDR3 size: 17 residues. The CDR3 DNA follows: TGTGCCAGTAGTGGAGAGCCGGGGGGAAGGATGAACACTGAAGCTTTCTTT. It is translated as CASSGEPGGRMNTEAFF.

As DNA, the CDR3 is TGCGCCAGCAGCTTGGCCTCCGCTAGCTGGGGCGGTACGCAGTATTTT. It is translated as CASSLASASWGGTQYF. The V call is TRBV5-1, the J call TRBJ2-3; D may match TRBD1 or TRBD2 (5 bases each). Germline-derived CDR1 and CDR2 are SGHRS and YFSETQ. Trimming cost V 0 bases and J 8 bases, with 19 bases left between them. The CDR3 contains 16 residues.